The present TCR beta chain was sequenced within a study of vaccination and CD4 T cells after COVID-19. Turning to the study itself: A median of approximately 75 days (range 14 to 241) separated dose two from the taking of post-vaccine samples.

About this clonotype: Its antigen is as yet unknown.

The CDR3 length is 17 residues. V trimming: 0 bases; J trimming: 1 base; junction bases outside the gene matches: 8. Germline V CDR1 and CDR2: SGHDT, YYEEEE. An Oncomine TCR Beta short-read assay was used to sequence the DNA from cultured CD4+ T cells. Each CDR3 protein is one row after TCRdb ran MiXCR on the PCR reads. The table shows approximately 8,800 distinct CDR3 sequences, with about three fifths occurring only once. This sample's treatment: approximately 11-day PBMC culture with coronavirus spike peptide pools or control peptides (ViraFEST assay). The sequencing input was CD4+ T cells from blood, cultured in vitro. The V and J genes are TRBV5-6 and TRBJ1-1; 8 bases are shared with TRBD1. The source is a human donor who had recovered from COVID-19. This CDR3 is CASSLARRTGRNTEAFF. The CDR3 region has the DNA TGTGCCAGCAGCTTGGCCAGGAGGACAGGGAGGAACACTGAAGCTTTCTTT. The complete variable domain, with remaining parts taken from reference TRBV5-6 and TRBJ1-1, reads DAGVTQSPTHLIKTRGQQVTLRCSPKSGHDTVSWYQQALGQGPQFIFQYYEEEERQRGNFPDRFSGHQFPNYSSELNVNALLLGDSALYLCASSLARRTGRNTEAFFGQGTRLTVV.